This TCR beta chain was sequenced for a study of graft-versus-host responses after intestinal transplantation. Method: immunoSEQ multiplex PCR; TCRdb's copy keeps in-frame clones and lacks some. The sample includes about 63,000 clones, around nine tenths of them seen just once. V lost 0 bases to trimming and J lost 2 bases, with 12 bases between them. This CDR3 contains 15 residues. Germline V gene sequence: CDR1 SGHRS, CDR2 YFSETQ. Intraepithelial and lamina propria lymphocytes were freed from processed graft tissue. This clone was counted a single time. The clonotype was recovered from a human patient who received an intestinal transplant, so some T cells may come from the graft donor. This specimen consisted of ileum tissue, obtained 350 to 400 days after transplant. The chain couples TRBV5-1 to TRBJ2-7, with TRBD1 as a possible D gene (6 bases). CDR3: CASSLATGYPYEQYF. In DNA form, the CDR3 reads TGCGCCAGCAGCTTGGCGACAGGATACCCCTACGAGCAGTACTTC.